One and the same sample provided the 27 T cell receptor beta chains below, sequenced in a study of blood T cell repertoires in COVID-19. Assay used: immunoSEQ multiplex PCR; TCRdb lists only in-frame clones, some missing. The sample lists tens of thousands of clones, 89% occurring once. The sequenced sample consisted of peripheral blood. The source is a woman aged 45-65 years with active COVID-19.

The chain uses TRBV14 and TRBJ1-1; D is uncertain. The CDR3 covers 14 residues. Germline values: CDR1 SGHDN, CDR2 FVKESK. Trimming stripped 2 bases from V and 6 bases from J, with 13 bases between. This chain's CDR3 is CASSQYPGRAEAFF. CDR3 nucleotide sequence: TGTGCCAGCAGCCAATATCCGGGGAGAGCTGAAGCTTTCTTT. Variable domain in full (rest from reference TRBV14 and TRBJ1-1): EAGVTQFPSHSVIEKGQTVTLRCDPISGHDNLYWYRRVMGKEIKFLLHFVKESKQDESGMPNNRFLAERTGGTYSTLKVQPAELEDSGVYFCASSQYPGRAEAFFGQGTRLTVV.

V is TRBV19 and J is TRBJ2-7, with 8 bases matching TRBD2. The V gene's germline CDR1 is LNHDA and CDR2 SQIVND (reference sequence). The CDR3 contains 14 residues. V trimming: 6 bases; J trimming: 0 bases; junction bases outside the gene matches: 4. The CDR3 spells CASSQTSASYEQYF. The CDR3 bases are TGTGCCAGTAGCCAGACTAGCGCCTCCTACGAGCAGTACTTC.

The rearrangement links TRBV10-2 to TRBJ2-7; 11 nucleotides line up with TRBD2. The CDR3 is 13 amino acids. Trimming took 8 bases from V and 7 from J; bases not matched to a gene: 7. CDR1 is WSHSY and CDR2 is SAAADI in the germline V gene. The DNA for the CDR3 is TGCGCCAGCGTTCAGACTAGCGGGGCTGAGCAGTACTTC. The encoded protein is CASVQTSGAEQYF.

V gene TRBV24-1 combines with J gene TRBJ1-2, with 12 bases lining up with TRBD1. The junction had 4 bases not matched to a gene; V was cut back by 7 bases and J by 5 bases. This CDR3 has 14 residues. Per the germline V gene, CDR1 is KGHDR and CDR2 is SFDVKD. In DNA form, the CDR3 reads TGTGCCACCAGAGGGACAGGGGGCAGGTATGGCTACACCTTC. Protein product: CATRGTGGRYGYTF.

This chain links TRBV5-1 with TRBJ2-7, with 9 bases aligning to TRBD2. The CDR3 totals 17 residues. Germline lookup yields CDR1 SGHRS and CDR2 YFSETQ. V lost 4 bases, J lost 9 bases, and 20 bases stayed unmatched. CDR3 bases: TGCGCCAGCAGCCTAGCTGCAACCGGGACTAGCAGTCGCCGGCAGTACTTC. Amino acids: CASSLAATGTSSRRQYF.

The rearrangement joins TRBV28 to TRBJ1-5; D is unclear. V was shortened by 0 bases and J by 6 bases, with 3 bases between the two germline ends. This CDR3 is 12 amino acids long. CDR1 and CDR2 from the germline V gene are MDHEN and SYDVKM. The CDR3 here is CASSLWSQPQHF. The CDR3 nucleotides read TGTGCCAGCAGTTTATGGAGTCAGCCCCAGCATTTT.

The rearrangement joins TRBV30 to TRBJ1-2; D possibly corresponds to TRBD1 (5 bases). V gave up 5 bases and J gave up 5 bases, with 12 bases separating them. CDR3 length equals 12 residues. Germline V gene lookup returns CDR1 GTSNPN and CDR2 SVGIG (reference sequence). CDR3 residues: CAWPGLRYGYTF. In nucleotides, the CDR3 is TGTGCCTGGCCGGGACTCAGATATGGCTACACCTTC.

The V and J genes are TRBV13 and TRBJ1-4; D remains unclear. Deletions cut 5 bases from V and 5 bases from J, with 12 bases between. The germline gives CDR1 PRHDT, CDR2 FYEKMQ (reference sequence). The CDR3 runs to 14 residues. The CDR3 DNA reads as TGTGCCAGCAGCGCGGCAGTAGCAAATGAAAAACTGTTTTTT. The encoded protein is CASSAAVANEKLFF.

This chain joins TRBV29-1 and TRBJ1-3; D possibly corresponds to TRBD1 (5 bases). V was pared by 6 bases and J by 8 bases, with 17 bases between. Per germline, CDR1 SQVTM and CDR2 ANQGSEA. The CDR3 spans 13 residues. CDR3 sequence: CSVRASGGDTIYF. The CDR3 DNA reads as TGCAGCGTCAGGGCCAGCGGCGGGGACACCATATATTTT.

For the CDR3, the DNA is TGTGCCAGCAGTGAATTCATGAGGAATGAGCAGTTCTTC. Its protein product is CASSEFMRNEQFF. The chain employs TRBV25-1 and TRBJ2-1; D not certain. CDR1 MGHDK and CDR2 SYGVNS come from the germline V gene. The CDR3 loop spans 13 amino acids. The ends were cut back, 1 base at V and 7 bases at J, with 8 bases in the middle.

The chain joins TRBV27 to TRBJ2-3; 8 nucleotides match TRBD1. V lost 6 bases, J lost 1 base, and 6 bases stayed unmatched. Per the germline V gene, CDR1 is MNHEY and CDR2 is SMNVEV (reference sequence). CDR3 length: 15 residues. As DNA, the CDR3 is TGTGCCAGCAGCCAGGGGGCCCTTGGCACAGATACGCAGTATTTT. Translation gives CASSQGALGTDTQYF.

V is TRBV6-5 and J is TRBJ2-2, with D possibly being TRBD1 (6 bases). Trimming removed 8 bases from V and 4 bases from J, with 17 bases in between. The germline CDR1 and CDR2 sequences are MNHEY and SVGAGI. The CDR3 runs to 15 residues. DNA for the CDR3: TGTGCCAGCGGACTTCCACAGGGAAGCACCGGGGAGCTGTTTTTT. Residues: CASGLPQGSTGELFF.

In its sample, this clone was seen once. The V call is TRBV18, the J call TRBJ2-7; TRBD2 matches 8 bases. The trim removed 2 bases at V and 3 bases at J, leaving 27 bases unmatched. From germline, CDR1 is KGHSH and CDR2 LQKENI. CDR3 length equals 22 residues. The CDR3 DNA reads as TGTGCCAGCTCACCATCCGTGGGCGGGAGGACCGGGGGTTCGACCCAGCTCTACGAGCAGTACTTC. Its translation: CASSPSVGGRTGGSTQLYEQYF.

The V call is TRBV19, the J call TRBJ2-1, with D perhaps matching TRBD2 (5 bases). Germline V CDR1 and CDR2: LNHDA, SQIVND (reference sequence). Between the trimmed V and J ends, which lost 7 bases and 7 bases, there was a span of 11 bases. This CDR3 is built from 12 residues. The CDR3, as DNA: TGTGCCAGTAACCTGGGGAGAAATGAGCAGTTCTTC. Protein: CASNLGRNEQFF.

V usage is TRBV15 and J usage is TRBJ2-1; tentatively, D is TRBD1 (6 bases). Trimming removed 7 bases at V and 0 bases at J, with 13 bases between. The CDR3 loop spans 15 amino acids. Germline V gene sequence: CDR1 LNHNV, CDR2 YYDKDF (reference sequence). The DNA for the CDR3 is TGTGCCACCATCCCTACCAGGGGCTCCTACAATGAGCAGTTCTTC. Its protein is CATIPTRGSYNEQFF.

This chain links TRBV28 with TRBJ2-2, with D perhaps TRBD2 (6 bases). The V gene's germline CDR1 is MDHEN and CDR2 SYDVKM. The CDR3 consists of 15 residues. V lost 4 bases to trimming and J lost 1 base, with 10 bases between them. CDR3 region: CASSSSARNTGELFF. CDR3 sequence (DNA): TGTGCCAGCAGTTCTAGCGCACGGAACACCGGGGAGCTGTTTTTT.

The chain links TRBV27 to TRBJ2-7; D might be TRBD1 (6 bases). This CDR3 contains 14 residues. The ends were cut back, 3 bases at V and 3 bases at J, with 12 bases in the middle. Germline V gene sequence: CDR1 MNHEY, CDR2 SMNVEV (reference sequence). The CDR3 DNA sequence: TGTGCCAGCAGTTTCCAGGGGTCCCTCTACGAGCAGTACTTC. Translation: CASSFQGSLYEQYF.

This clone was counted once. V is TRBV6-5 and J is TRBJ2-7; no firm D call. Germline V gene lookup returns CDR1 MNHEY and CDR2 SVGAGI. This CDR3 contains 14 residues. V gave up 0 bases and J gave up 0 bases, with 6 bases separating them. The CDR3 spells CASSYSAPSYEQYF. Written as DNA, the CDR3 is TGTGCCAGCAGTTACTCGGCTCCCTCCTACGAGCAGTACTTC.

The gene calls are TRBV2 and TRBJ2-2, with D possibly matching TRBD1 (6 bases). The CDR3 contains 15 residues. Germline CDR1 SNHLY, CDR2 FYNNEI. V lost 4 bases and J lost 6, with 15 bases in between. The CDR3 sequence: CASSGGQIAPGELFF. The CDR3 nucleotides read TGTGCCAGCAGTGGAGGACAGATTGCTCCCGGGGAGCTGTTTTTT.

The chain carries TRBV29-1 and TRBJ2-7; 7 nucleotides match TRBD1. Germline trimming cut 0 bases from V and 3 bases from J; bases unmatched to any gene: 8. CDR1 SQVTM and CDR2 ANQGSEA come from the germline V gene. This CDR3 is 15 amino acids long. The chain's CDR3 is CSVEDQTGSYYEQYF. Written as DNA, the CDR3 is TGCAGCGTTGAAGATCAGACAGGGAGTTACTACGAGCAGTACTTC.

The chain joins TRBV3-1 (or the pseudogene TRBV3-2) to TRBJ1-1; D ambiguous. The CDR3 consists of 13 residues. Germline lookup yields CDR1 LGHDT and CDR2 YNNKEL (reference sequence). V lost 6 bases to trimming and J lost 8 bases, with 16 bases between them. CDR3 coding DNA: TGTGCCAGCAGTCTGGGCGTCGGCTTCGAAGCTTTCTTT. It specifies CASSLGVGFEAFF.

In its sample, this clone was seen once. The CDR3 sequence: CASSMGTSIGGGELFF. Here the CDR3 DNA reads TGTGCCAGTAGTATGGGGACTAGCATCGGGGGCGGGGAGCTGTTTTTT. The chain recombines TRBV19 with TRBJ2-2; 9 nucleotides line up with TRBD2. Per germline, CDR1 LNHDA and CDR2 SQIVND (reference sequence). J lost 7 bases, V lost 3 bases, and 9 bases had no gene match. This CDR3 spans 16 amino acids.

This chain links TRBV7-3 with TRBJ2-1; tentative D call: TRBD1 (5 bases). The CDR3 is 13 residues long. The germline V gene encodes CDR1 SGHTA and CDR2 FQGTGA. The V gene lost 5 bases and the J gene lost 10 bases, with 15 bases spanning the gap. The CDR3 protein is CASSATQGPEQFF. CDR3 bases: TGTGCCAGCAGCGCCACCCAGGGCCCGGAGCAGTTCTTC.

The J gene is TRBJ2-5, the V gene TRBV5-4, with 7 bases aligning to TRBD2. J was trimmed by 3 bases and V by 4 bases; bases with no gene match: 9. Germline V lookup: CDR1 SGHNT, CDR2 YYREEE (reference sequence). There are 15 residues in the CDR3. CDR3 protein: CASSPTSEVEETQYF. The CDR3 region has the DNA TGTGCCAGCAGCCCAACTAGCGAAGTAGAAGAGACCCAGTACTTC.

CDR3 region: CASSESAGGDEQFF. CDR3 in DNA: TGCGCCAGCAGTGAGTCCGCTGGCGGCGATGAGCAGTTCTTC. The chain combines TRBV10-2 with TRBJ2-1; D gene unclear. The CDR3 contains 14 residues. The V end lost 0 bases, the J end lost 8 bases, and 11 bases lay between the germline ends. Per the germline V gene, CDR1 is WSHSY and CDR2 is SAAADI.

This rearrangement joins TRBV3-1 (or the pseudogene TRBV3-2) to TRBJ2-1, with 12 bases fitting TRBD2. The CDR3 consists of 15 residues. Germline CDR1 is LGHDT and CDR2 is YNNKEL (reference sequence). V shed 4 bases and J 5 bases; nucleotides not matched to a gene: 3. The CDR3 is CASSRGLAGHNEQFF. The CDR3, as DNA: TGTGCCAGCAGCCGTGGACTAGCGGGACACAATGAGCAGTTCTTC.

J is TRBJ2-7 and V is TRBV21-1; no DNA check was done on the table's D call, TRBD2. TRBV21-1 is flagged as a pseudogene. This CDR3 region has 17 residues. The CDR3, as DNA: TGTGCCAGCAGCAAAGATCCGGGAGGCTCGAAGATCTACGAGCAGTACTTC. Translated: CASSKDPGGSKIYEQYF.